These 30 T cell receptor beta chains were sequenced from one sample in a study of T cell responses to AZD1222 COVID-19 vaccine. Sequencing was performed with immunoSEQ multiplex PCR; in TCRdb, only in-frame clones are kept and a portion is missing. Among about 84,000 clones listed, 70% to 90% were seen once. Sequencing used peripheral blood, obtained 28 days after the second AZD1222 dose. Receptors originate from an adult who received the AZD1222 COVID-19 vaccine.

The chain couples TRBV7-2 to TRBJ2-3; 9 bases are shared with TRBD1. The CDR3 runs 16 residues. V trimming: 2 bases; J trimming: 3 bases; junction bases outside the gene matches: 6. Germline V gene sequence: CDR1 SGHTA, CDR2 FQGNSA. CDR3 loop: CASSLKTGGLTDTQYF. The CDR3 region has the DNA TGTGCCAGCAGCTTAAAAACAGGGGGCTTAACAGATACGCAGTATTTT.

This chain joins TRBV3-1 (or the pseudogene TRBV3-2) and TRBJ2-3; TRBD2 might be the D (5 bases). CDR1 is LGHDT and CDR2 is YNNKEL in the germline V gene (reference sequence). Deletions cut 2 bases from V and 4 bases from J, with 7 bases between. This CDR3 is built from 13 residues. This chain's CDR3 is CASSQFGADTQYF. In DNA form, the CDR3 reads TGTGCCAGCAGCCAATTCGGGGCAGATACGCAGTATTTT.

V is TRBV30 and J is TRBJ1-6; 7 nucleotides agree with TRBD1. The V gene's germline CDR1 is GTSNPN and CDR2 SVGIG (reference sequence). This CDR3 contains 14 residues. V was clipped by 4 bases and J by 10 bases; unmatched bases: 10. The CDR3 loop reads CAWTSSTGLSPLHF. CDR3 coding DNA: TGTGCCTGGACTTCATCGACAGGGCTCTCACCCCTCCACTTT.

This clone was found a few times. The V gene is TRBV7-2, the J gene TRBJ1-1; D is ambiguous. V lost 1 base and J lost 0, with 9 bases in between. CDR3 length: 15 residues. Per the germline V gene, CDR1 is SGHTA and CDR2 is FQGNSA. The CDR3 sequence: CASSLVRVMNTEAFF. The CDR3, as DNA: TGTGCCAGCAGCTTAGTTCGCGTTATGAACACTGAAGCTTTCTTT.

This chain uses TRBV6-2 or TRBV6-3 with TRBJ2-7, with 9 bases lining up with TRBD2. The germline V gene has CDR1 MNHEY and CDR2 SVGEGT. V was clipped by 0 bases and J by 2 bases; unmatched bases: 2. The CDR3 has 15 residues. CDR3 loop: CASSYSTSGPYEQYF. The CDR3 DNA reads TGTGCCAGCAGTTACTCGACTAGCGGCCCCTACGAGCAGTACTTC.

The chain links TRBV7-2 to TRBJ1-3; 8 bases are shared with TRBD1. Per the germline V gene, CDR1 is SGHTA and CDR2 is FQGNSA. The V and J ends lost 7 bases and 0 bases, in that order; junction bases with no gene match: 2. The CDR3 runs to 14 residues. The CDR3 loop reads CASTGTGSGNTIYF. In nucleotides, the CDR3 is TGTGCCAGCACGGGGACAGGCTCTGGAAACACCATATATTTT.

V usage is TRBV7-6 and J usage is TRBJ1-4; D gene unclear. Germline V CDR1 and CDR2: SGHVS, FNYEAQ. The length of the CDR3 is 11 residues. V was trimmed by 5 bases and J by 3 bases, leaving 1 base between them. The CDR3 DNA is TGTGCCAGCAGCCCTAATGAAAAACTGTTTTTT. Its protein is CASSPNEKLFF. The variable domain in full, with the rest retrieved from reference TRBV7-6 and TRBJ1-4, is GAGVSQSPRYKVTKRGQDVALRCDPISGHVSLYWYRQALGQGPEFLTYFNYEAQQDKSGLPNDRFSAERPEGSISTLTIQRTEQRDSAMYRCASSPNEKLFFGSGTQLSVL.

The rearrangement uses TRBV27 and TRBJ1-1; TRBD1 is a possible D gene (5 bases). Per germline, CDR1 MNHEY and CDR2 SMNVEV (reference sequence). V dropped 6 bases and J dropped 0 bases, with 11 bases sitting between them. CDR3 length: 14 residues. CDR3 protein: CASRRGGMNTEAFF. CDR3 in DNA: TGTGCCAGCAGGAGGGGAGGCATGAACACTGAAGCTTTCTTT.

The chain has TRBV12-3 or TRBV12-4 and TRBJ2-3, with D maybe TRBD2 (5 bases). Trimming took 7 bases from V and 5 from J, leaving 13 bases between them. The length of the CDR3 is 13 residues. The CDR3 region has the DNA TGTGCCAGCACCGCGGGTTGGGTAGATACGCAGTATTTT. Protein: CASTAGWVDTQYF.

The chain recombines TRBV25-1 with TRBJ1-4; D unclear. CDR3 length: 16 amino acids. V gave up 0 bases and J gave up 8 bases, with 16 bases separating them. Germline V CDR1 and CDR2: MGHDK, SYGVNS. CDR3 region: CASSEYSHQAREKLFF. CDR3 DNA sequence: TGTGCCAGCAGTGAATATTCCCACCAGGCGCGGGAAAAACTGTTTTTT. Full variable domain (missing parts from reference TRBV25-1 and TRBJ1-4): EADIYQTPRYLVIGTGKKITLECSQTMGHDKMYWYQQDPGMELHLIHYSYGVNSTEKGDLSSESTVSRIRTEHFPLTLESARPSHTSQYLCASSEYSHQAREKLFFGSGTQLSVL.

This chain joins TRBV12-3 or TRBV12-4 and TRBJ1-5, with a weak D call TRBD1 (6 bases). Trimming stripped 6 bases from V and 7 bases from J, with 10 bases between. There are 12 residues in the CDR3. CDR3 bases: TGTGCCAGCAGGTCAGGGGTACAGCCCCAGCATTTT. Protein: CASRSGVQPQHF.

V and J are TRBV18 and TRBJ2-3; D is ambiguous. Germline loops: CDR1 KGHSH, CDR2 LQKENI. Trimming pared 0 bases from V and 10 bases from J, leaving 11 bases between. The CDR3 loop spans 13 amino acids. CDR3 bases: TGTGCCAGCTCACCACCGAGACCCGGTGCGCAGTATTTT. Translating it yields CASSPPRPGAQYF. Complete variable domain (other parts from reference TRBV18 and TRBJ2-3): NAGVMQNPRHLVRRRGQEARLRCSPMKGHSHVYWYRQLPEEGLKFMVYLQKENIIDESGMPKERFSAEFPKEGPSILRIQQVVRGDSAAYFCASSPPRPGAQYFGPGTRLTVL.

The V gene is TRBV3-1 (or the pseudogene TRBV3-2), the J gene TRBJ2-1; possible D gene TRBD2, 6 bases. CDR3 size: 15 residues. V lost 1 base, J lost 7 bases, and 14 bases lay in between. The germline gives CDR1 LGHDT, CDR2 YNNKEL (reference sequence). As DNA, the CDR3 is TGTGCCAGCAGCCAAGTCGGAGGGGCTGGTAATGAGCAGTTCTTC. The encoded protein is CASSQVGGAGNEQFF.

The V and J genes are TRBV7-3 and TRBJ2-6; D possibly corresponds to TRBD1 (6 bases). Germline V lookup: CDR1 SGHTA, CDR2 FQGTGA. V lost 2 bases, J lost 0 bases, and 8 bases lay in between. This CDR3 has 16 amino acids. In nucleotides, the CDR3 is TGTGCCAGCAGCTTACAGGGACACTCTGGGGCCAACGTCCTGACTTTC. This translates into CASSLQGHSGANVLTF.

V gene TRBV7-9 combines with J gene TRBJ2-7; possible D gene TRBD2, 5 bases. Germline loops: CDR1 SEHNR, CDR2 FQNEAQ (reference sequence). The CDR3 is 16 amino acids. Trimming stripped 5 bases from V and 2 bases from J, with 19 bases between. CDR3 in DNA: TGTGCCAGCAGCCAAGAGGGCCGAATACGGGCCTACGAGCAGTACTTC. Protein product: CASSQEGRIRAYEQYF. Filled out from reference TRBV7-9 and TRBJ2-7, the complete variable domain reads DTGVSQNPRHKITKRGQNVTFRCDPISEHNRLYWYRQTLGQGPEFLTYFQNEAQLEKSRLLSDRFSAERPKGSFSTLEIQRTEQGDSAMYLCASSQEGRIRAYEQYFGPGTRLTVT.

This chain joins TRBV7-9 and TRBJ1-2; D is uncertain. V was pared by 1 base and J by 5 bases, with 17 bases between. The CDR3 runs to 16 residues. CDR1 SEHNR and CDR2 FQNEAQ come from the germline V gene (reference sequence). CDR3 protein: CASSLGGEARWYGYTF. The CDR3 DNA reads TGTGCCAGCAGCTTAGGTGGAGAGGCCAGGTGGTATGGCTACACCTTC. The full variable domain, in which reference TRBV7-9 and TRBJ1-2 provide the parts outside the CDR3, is DTGVSQNPRHKITKRGQNVTFRCDPISEHNRLYWYRQTLGQGPEFLTYFQNEAQLEKSRLLSDRFSAERPKGSFSTLEIQRTEQGDSAMYLCASSLGGEARWYGYTFGSGTRLTVV.

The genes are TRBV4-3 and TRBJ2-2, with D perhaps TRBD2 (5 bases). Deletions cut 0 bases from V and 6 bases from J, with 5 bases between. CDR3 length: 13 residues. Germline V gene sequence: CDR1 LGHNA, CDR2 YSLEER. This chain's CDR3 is CASSQEAAGELFF. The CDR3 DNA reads TGCGCCAGCAGCCAAGAAGCGGCCGGGGAGCTGTTTTTT.

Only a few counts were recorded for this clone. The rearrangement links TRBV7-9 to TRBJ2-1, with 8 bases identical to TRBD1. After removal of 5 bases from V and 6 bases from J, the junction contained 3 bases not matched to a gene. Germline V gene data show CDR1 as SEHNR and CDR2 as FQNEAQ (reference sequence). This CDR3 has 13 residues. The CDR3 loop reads CASSDRGPNEQFF. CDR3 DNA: TGTGCCAGCAGCGACAGGGGACCCAATGAGCAGTTCTTC.

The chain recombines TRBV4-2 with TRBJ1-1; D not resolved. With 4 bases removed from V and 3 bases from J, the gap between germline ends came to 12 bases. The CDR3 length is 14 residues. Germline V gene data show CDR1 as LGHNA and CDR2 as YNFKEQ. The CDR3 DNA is TGTGCCAGCAGCCGTGAACAACGGGACACTGAAGCTTTCTTT. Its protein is CASSREQRDTEAFF.

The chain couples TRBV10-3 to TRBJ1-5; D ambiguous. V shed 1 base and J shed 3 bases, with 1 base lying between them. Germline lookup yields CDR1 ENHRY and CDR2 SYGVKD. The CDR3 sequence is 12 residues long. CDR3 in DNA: TGTGCCATCAGTGAGTACAATCAGCCCCAGCATTTT. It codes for CAISEYNQPQHF.

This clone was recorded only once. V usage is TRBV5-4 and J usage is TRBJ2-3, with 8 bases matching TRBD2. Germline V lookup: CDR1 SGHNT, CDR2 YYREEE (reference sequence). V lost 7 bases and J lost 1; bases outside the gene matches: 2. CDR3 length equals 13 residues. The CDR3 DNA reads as TGTGCCAGCGCGGGGGGAGGCACAGATACGCAGTATTTT. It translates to CASAGGGTDTQYF.

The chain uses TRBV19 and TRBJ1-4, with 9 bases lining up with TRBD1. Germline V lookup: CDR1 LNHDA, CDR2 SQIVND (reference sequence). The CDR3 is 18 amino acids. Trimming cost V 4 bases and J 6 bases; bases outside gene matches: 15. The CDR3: CASSTPRDRVKSDEKLFF. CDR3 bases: TGTGCCAGTAGTACCCCCCGGGACAGGGTAAAGAGTGATGAAAAACTGTTTTTT.

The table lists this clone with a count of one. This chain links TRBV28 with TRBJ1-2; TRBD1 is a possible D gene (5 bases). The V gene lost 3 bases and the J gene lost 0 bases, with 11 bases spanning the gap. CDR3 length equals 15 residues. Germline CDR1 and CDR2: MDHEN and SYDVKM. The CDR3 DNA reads TGTGCCAGCAGTTTCGGTGACAGAGCTAACTATGGCTACACCTTC. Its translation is CASSFGDRANYGYTF.

CDR3: CASSQFLGSPLHF. The CDR3, as DNA: TGTGCCAGCAGCCAGTTCCTGGGTTCACCCCTCCACTTT. The chain combines TRBV14 with TRBJ1-6; D gene ambiguous. V was shortened by 3 bases and J by 9 bases, with 9 bases between the two germline ends. Germline CDR1 and CDR2: SGHDN and FVKESK. The CDR3 has 13 residues.

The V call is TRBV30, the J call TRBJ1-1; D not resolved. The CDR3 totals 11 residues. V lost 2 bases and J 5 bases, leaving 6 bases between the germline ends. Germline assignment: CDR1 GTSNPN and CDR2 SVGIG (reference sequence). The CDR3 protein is CAWSSGTEAFF. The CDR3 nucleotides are TGTGCCTGGAGTTCGGGAACTGAAGCTTTCTTT.

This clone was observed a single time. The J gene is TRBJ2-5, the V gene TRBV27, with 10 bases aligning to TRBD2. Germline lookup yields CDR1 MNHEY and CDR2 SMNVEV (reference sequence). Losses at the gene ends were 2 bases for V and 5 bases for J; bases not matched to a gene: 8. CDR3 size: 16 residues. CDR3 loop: CASSLSPSGSGETQYF. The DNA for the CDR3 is TGTGCCAGCAGTTTAAGCCCTAGCGGGAGTGGGGAGACCCAGTACTTC.

The CDR3 DNA sequence: TGTGCCAGCAGCTTGAACAGTCAGCCCCAGCATTTT. This encodes CASSLNSQPQHF. This chain uses TRBV7-2 with TRBJ1-5; the D is unclear. The germline V and J ends were trimmed by 3 bases and 6 bases, with 6 bases remaining between them. In germline, CDR1 is SGHTA, CDR2 FQGNSA. The CDR3 runs 12 residues.

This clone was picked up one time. CDR3 DNA sequence: TGCGCCAGCAGCTTGGGACTAGCGGGAGTCGGGGAGCAGTTCTTC. The encoded protein is CASSLGLAGVGEQFF. V is TRBV5-1 and J is TRBJ2-1; the match to TRBD2 covers 12 bases. After removal of 0 bases from V and 10 bases from J, the junction contained 5 bases not matched to a gene. The CDR3 has 15 amino acids. The germline gives CDR1 SGHRS, CDR2 YFSETQ.

CDR3 DNA: TGTGCCAGCAGCCAAGTTACATTCGCGACGGAGCAGTACTTC. Translation: CASSQVTFATEQYF. The V gene is TRBV4-2, the J gene TRBJ2-7; D is unresolved. The length of the CDR3 is 14 residues. Germline V gene sequence: CDR1 LGHNA, CDR2 YNFKEQ. V shed 1 base and J shed 7 bases, with 14 bases lying between them.

The CDR3 DNA reads as TGTGCCAGTAGTCAGCAGGTACTTGGAAACACCATATATTTT. Its translation: CASSQQVLGNTIYF. This chain links TRBV19 with TRBJ1-3; D not resolved. Trimming left V 5 bases short and J 3 bases short, with 11 bases between. From germline, CDR1 is LNHDA and CDR2 SQIVND (reference sequence). This CDR3 has 14 residues.